This T cell receptor (beta chain) was captured by sequencing in a study of blood T cell repertoires in COVID-19 (dated by TCRdb to 2020 to 2022). About the full investigation: Samples from collaborators originated in the United States, Italy and Spain and spanned both the acute and convalescent phases of COVID-19. HLA class I and class II types, where available, came from metadata supplied by the sample provider rather than from assay-based typing. Samples came from the ongoing ImmuneRACE study (first 160 participants) plus 1,254 subjects from 6 global collaborators. The repertoires were released in a freely available public database meant as a resource for research on the immune response to SARS-CoV-2. Subjects who had been exposed to COVID-19, were actively infected with it, or had recovered from it provided the deeply sampled blood TCRbeta repertoires that made up the dataset. The material from the prospective study consisted of cDNA or gDNA derived from T cells, B-cell-depleted T cells, or PBMCs. Sample metadata almost always included a de-identified subject ID, COVID-19 status, age in years and sex.

The immunoSEQ Assay, a bias-controlled multiplex PCR, was used to amplify TCRbeta CDR3 regions from genomic DNA. Processing in the source paper ran as follows. The number of nucleated cells in each sample was estimated from the amplification of reference gene primers within the assay. To quantify the absolute abundance of each unique TCRbeta CDR3 rearrangement, sequence reads were collapsed and filtered. For each sample, productive Simpson clonality was calculated as the square root of Simpson's diversity index over productive rearrangements. Here the immuneACCESS table is served through TCRdb, limited to in-frame sequences with V and J called. Missing clones are a known gap in these copies; in checked studies unresolved V genes cover under half, and the rest lacks a known reason. Clone size and the V and J calls come from that table; the DNA yielded D and trimming. The sample profile shows about 72,000 clones; 65% to 90% of them were found once. Approximately 11% of the sample is in the top ten clones.

The collaborating institutions used their own protocols to collect whole blood in K2EDTA tubes. For TCRbeta analysis, collaborator samples were shipped as frozen whole blood, as isolated PBMCs, or as DNA extracted from either sample type. The sample holds one count of this clone. Which antigen it targets is not known. No clone much larger than this one lies a single base away; base qualities are absent. The study at large found these results: Clinical and demographic metadata were provided uncurated, with the amount varying by source and participant.

The cysteine opens and the phenylalanine closes a CDR3 of 14 amino acids. The retained sequence is limited to the CDR3, 42 bases, with the frame set at the first base. CDR1 SGHRS and CDR2 YFSETQ are derived from the germline V gene. Trimming takes 2 bases from V and 4 bases from J, and the germline ends sit 13 bases apart. The TCR originated in a man between 65 and 79 years old with active or convalescent COVID-19. The sequence is built from TRBV5-1 and TRBJ2-7; a tentative D call is TRBD2 (6 bases match). Sequenced sample: peripheral blood. The nucleotides are TGCGCCAGCAGCTTAGCGGGTGAGGGATACGAGCAGTACTTC. Its protein is CASSLAGEGYEQYF.